This T cell receptor beta chain emerged from a study of T cell responses to AZD1222 COVID-19 vaccine. Only in-frame clones appear in the TCRdb table, and some are missing; sequencing was by immunoSEQ multiplex PCR. The sample records 120,000 to 150,000 clones, under 95% being singletons. Trimming cost V 0 bases and J 5 bases; bases outside gene matches: 5. This CDR3 has 15 amino acids. Germline V gene data show CDR1 as MNHEY and CDR2 as SVGEGT. This specimen was peripheral blood, taken on day 0 of MenACWY control vaccination. The chain combines TRBV6-2 or TRBV6-3 with TRBJ1-1; 8 bases map to TRBD1. The sequence derives from an adult in good health. In DNA form, the CDR3 reads TGTGCCAGCAGTTACTCGACCAGGGGGCCGACTGAAGCTTTCTTT. It codes for CASSYSTRGPTEAFF.